This TCR beta chain came from a study of shared clonotypes between healthy human individuals. Study at large: CD8 memory received one plate per donor, CD8 naive two, CD4 memory three and CD4 naive three. General study results and limits: Among donors, the sharing of clonotypes was expected to be influenced by sequencing depth.

Comment on this clone: Its antigen remains unknown. Other DNA sequences in this specimen translate into the identical CDR3.

The CDR3 length is 13 residues. CDR1 and CDR2 from the germline V gene are MDHEN and SYDVKM. The V end was cut by 4 bases, the J end by 5 bases, with 11 bases between. Sequenced by immunoSEQ multiplex PCR; TCRdb stores in-frame clones only, minus some. The sample has approximately 720,000 clones, about two thirds seen once. Caucasian adults residing in Nashville, Tennessee made up all the donors. This chain connects TRBV28 to TRBJ1-1; D possibly corresponds to TRBD1 (6 bases). This sequence was found in a young woman in good health. The sequenced sample was memory CD4+ T cells sorted from blood. Documented subset: CD45RA-negative fraction. This CDR3 reads CASSSGQGTEAFF. Here the CDR3 DNA reads TGTGCCAGCAGTTCGGGTCAGGGGACTGAAGCTTTCTTT.